This entry is about one TCR beta chain. Its specific antigen is unknown. Within one base of it there is no much larger clone, and no base qualities were kept. The CDR3 regions of human TCRbeta chains were analyzed by immunosequencing. Regarding the original processing steps: Repertoire TCRs were checked for matches against a reference library of SARS-CoV-2-specific TCRs that had been generated using the MIRA antigen-specificity platform. Breadth meant the fraction of unique TCRs that were SARS-CoV-2-associated, whereas depth meant the fraction of total T cells that were SARS-CoV-2-associated. Using the MIRA data, each spike-specific TCR was assigned both to the spike region to which the TCR was reactive and to a CD4 or CD8 class. Log10-transformed breadth and depth values were compared by one-way ANOVA with Sidak's multiple comparisons tests. This immuneACCESS table, as held by TCRdb, lists in-frame sequences with V and J called but not all clones. Of the missing ones, under half trace to an unresolved V gene in checked studies; the others have no known cause. V, J and clone size were drawn from that table, and D and trimming were deduced from the DNA. Present in this sample are approximately 150,000 clones, more than 85% of which were seen just once. Of the sample, approximately 2.3% is held by the ten largest clones.

The cysteine opens and the phenylalanine closes a CDR3 of 13 amino acids. Only the CDR3 portion is preserved as DNA: 39 bases, with reading frame beginning at the first base. V gives up 6 bases and J gives up 2 bases, and the segment between their germline ends measures 10 bases. The germline V gene sets CDR1 to MNHEY and CDR2 to SVGEGT. This record belongs to a study of T cell responses to AZD1222 COVID-19 vaccine (dated by TCRdb to the early 2020s). Turning to the overall study: AZD1222 recipients with second doses at about 4 weeks or about 12 weeks were pooled, because spike-specific TCR depth and breadth did not differ between schedules. A total of 230 or so trial participants underwent TCR sequencing, of whom about 210 received two doses of AZD1222 and about 25 received two doses of the MenACWY control vaccine. Trial participants were enrolled by age into subgroups of 18-55, 56-69 and 70-plus years, and roughly 150, 30 and 60 TCR-sequenced participants, respectively, were included in these subgroups.

The time point label of this sample denotes: baseline before first vaccination. Samples from vaccinated people were obtained from the UK trials COV001 and COV002, which included a single-blind randomized controlled phase 2/3 trial of AZD1222 (ChAdOx1 nCoV-19) in healthy adults. For TCRbeta chain sequencing, PBMC samples were collected from trial participants at day 0 and at day 28 after the second dose. Findings and caveats that apply to the study as a whole: Because no day 14 peak-response samples were available, the repertoires could be characterized only after the peak T cell response. In the small 56-69-year group, the increase in depth fell short of significance, most likely because of low power. Nearly half of unique spike-specific TCRs reportedly recognized epitopes outside regions mutated in the B.1.351 and B.1.1.7 variants. Vaccine-associated CD4 TCRs spanned the whole spike protein, with dominant responses in regions 160-218 and 743-854. Conclusions about previously exposed vaccinees were limited because only six AZD1222 recipients were SARS-CoV-2 seropositive at baseline. Spike-specific TCR breadth and depth rose significantly after two AZD1222 doses compared with day 0 and with MenACWY recipients. Participants were mostly white British and included more females than males, and it was suggested by the authors that clonal diversity may have been underestimated.

Sequencing used peripheral blood, obtained on day 0 of AZD1222 vaccination. The sequence joins TRBV6-2 or TRBV6-3 to TRBJ1-2; the D gene is perhaps TRBD1, on 6 matching bases. The clonotype originates from an adult in good health. The DNA reads as follows: TGTGCCAGCAGCTTACAGGGCAACTATGGCTACACCTTC. It specifies CASSLQGNYGYTF.